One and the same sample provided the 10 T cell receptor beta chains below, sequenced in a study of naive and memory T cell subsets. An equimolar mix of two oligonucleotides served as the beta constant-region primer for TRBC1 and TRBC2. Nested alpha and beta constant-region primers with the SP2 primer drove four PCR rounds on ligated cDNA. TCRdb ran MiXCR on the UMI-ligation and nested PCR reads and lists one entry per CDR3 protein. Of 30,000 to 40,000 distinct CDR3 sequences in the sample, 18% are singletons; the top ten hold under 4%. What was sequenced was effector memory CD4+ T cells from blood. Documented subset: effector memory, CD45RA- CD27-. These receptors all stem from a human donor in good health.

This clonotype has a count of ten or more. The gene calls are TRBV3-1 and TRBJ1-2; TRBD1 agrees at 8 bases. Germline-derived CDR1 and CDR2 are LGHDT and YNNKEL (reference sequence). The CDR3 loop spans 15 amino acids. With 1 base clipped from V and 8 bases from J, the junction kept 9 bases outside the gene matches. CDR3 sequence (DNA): TGTGCCAGCAGCCAAGTGACAGGGGCGGCAGGAGGCTACACCTTC. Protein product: CASSQVTGAAGGYTF. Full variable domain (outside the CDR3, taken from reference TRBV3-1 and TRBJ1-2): DTAVSQTPKYLVTQMGNDKSIKCEQNLGHDTMYWYKQDSKKFLKIMFSYNNKELIINETVPNRFSPKSPDKAHLNLHINSLELGDSAVYFCASSQVTGAAGGYTFGSGTRLTVV.

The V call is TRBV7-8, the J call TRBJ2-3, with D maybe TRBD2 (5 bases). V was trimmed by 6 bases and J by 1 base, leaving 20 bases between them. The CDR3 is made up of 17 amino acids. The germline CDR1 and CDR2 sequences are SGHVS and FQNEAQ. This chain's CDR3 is CASRLRNQLVGTDTQYF. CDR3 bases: TGTGCCAGCAGACTACGGAACCAACTAGTGGGCACAGATACGCAGTATTTT.

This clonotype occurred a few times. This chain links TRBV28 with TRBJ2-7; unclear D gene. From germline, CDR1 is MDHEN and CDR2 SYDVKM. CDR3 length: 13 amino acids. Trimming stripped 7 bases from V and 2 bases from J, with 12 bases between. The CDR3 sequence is CASTSYVAYEQYF. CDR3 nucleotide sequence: TGTGCCAGCACCTCTTACGTCGCCTACGAGCAGTACTTC.

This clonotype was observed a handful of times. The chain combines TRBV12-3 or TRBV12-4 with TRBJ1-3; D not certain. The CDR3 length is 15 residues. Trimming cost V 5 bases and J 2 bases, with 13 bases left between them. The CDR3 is CASSLGRNPGNTIYF. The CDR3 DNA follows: TGTGCCAGCAGTCTAGGACGTAATCCTGGAAACACCATATATTTT.

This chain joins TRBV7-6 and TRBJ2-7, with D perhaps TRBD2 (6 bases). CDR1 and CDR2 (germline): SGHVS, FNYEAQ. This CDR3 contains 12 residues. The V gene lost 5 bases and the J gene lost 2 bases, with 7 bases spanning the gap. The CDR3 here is CASSAGTYEQYF. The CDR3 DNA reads TGTGCCAGCAGCGCGGGGACCTACGAGCAGTACTTC.

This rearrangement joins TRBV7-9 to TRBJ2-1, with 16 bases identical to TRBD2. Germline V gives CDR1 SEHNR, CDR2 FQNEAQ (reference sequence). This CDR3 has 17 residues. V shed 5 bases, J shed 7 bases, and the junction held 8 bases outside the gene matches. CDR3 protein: CASSPRPGLAGGNEQFF. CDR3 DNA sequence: TGTGCCAGCAGCCCACGACCGGGACTAGCGGGAGGGAATGAGCAGTTCTTC. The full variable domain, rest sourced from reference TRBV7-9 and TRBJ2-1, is DTGVSQNPRHKITKRGQNVTFRCDPISEHNRLYWYRQTLGQGPEFLTYFQNEAQLEKSRLLSDRFSAERPKGSFSTLEIQRTEQGDSAMYLCASSPRPGLAGGNEQFFGPGTRLTVL.

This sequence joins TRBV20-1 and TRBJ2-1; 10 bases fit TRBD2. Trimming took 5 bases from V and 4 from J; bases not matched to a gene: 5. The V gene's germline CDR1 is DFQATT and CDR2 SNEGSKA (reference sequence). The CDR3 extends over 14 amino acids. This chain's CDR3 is CSAPSGRVYNEQFF. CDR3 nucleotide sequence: TGCAGTGCTCCTAGCGGGAGAGTTTACAATGAGCAGTTCTTC.

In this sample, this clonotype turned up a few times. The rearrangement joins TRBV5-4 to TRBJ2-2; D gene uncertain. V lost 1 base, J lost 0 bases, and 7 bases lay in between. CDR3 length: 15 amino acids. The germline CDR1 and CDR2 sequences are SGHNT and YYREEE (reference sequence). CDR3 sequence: CASSLPLANTGELFF. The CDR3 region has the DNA TGTGCCAGCAGCTTGCCCTTAGCGAACACCGGGGAGCTGTTTTTT.

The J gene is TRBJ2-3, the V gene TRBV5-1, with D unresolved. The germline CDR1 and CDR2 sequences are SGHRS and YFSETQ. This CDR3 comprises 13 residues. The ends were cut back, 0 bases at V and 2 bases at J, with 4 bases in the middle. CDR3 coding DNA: TGCGCCAGCAGCTTGGGATTCACAGATACGCAGTATTTT. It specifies CASSLGFTDTQYF.

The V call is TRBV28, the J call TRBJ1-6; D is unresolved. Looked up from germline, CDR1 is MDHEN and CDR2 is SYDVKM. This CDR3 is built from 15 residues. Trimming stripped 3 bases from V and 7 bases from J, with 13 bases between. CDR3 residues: CASSLPESRNSPLHF. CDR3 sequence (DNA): TGTGCCAGCAGTTTGCCGGAGTCTCGCAATTCACCCCTCCACTTT. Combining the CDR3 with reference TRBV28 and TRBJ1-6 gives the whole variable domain DVKVTQSSRYLVKRTGEKVFLECVQDMDHENMFWYRQDPGLGLRLIYFSYDVKMKEKGDIPEGYSVSREKKERFSLILESASTNQTSMYLCASSLPESRNSPLHFGNGTRLTVT.